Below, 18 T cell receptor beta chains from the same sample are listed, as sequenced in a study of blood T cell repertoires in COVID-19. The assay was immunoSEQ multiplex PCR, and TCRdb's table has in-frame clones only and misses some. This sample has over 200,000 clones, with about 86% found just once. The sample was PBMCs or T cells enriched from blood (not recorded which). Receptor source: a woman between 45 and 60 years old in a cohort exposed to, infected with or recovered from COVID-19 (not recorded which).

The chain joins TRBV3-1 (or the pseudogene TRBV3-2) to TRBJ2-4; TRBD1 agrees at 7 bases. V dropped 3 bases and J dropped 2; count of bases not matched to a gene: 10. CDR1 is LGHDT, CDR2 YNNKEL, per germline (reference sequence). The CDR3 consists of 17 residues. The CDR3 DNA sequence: TGTGCCAGCAGCCAGGCGAGAGACAGGGTAACCAAAAACATTCAGTACTTC. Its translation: CASSQARDRVTKNIQYF.

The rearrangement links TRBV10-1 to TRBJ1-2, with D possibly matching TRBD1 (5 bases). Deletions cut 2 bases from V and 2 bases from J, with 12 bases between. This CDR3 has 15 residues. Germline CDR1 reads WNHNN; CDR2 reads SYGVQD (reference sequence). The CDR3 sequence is CASSESSRQNYGYTF. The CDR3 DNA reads TGCGCCAGCAGTGAGAGCTCCCGACAGAACTATGGCTACACCTTC.

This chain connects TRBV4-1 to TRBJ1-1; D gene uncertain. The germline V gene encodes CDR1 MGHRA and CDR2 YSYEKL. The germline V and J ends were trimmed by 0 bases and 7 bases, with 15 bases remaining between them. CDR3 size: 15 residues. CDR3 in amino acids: CASSQDHSGFGEAFF. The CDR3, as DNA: TGCGCCAGCAGCCAAGATCACTCGGGTTTCGGTGAAGCTTTCTTT.

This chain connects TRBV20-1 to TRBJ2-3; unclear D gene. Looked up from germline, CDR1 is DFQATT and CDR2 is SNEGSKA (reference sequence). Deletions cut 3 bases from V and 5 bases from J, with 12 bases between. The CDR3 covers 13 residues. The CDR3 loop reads CSASGPGLDTQYF. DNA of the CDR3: TGCAGTGCTAGTGGGCCCGGGTTAGATACGCAGTATTTT.

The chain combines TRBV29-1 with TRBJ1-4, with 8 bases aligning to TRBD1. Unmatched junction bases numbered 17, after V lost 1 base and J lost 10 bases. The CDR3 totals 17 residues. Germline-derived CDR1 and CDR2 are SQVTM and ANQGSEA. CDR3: CSVEGQGLGLGVGKLFF. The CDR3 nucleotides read TGCAGCGTTGAAGGACAGGGGCTTGGATTGGGAGTAGGAAAACTGTTTTTT.

CDR3 in DNA: TGCAGCGCCAGGGGACAGTACAACACTGAAGCTTTCTTT. This encodes CSARGQYNTEAFF. The chain joins TRBV29-1 to TRBJ1-1; 7 bases line up with TRBD1. Trimming took 7 bases from V and 2 from J; bases not matched to a gene: 7. This CDR3 region has 13 residues. CDR1 and CDR2 from the germline V gene are SQVTM and ANQGSEA. Full variable domain (rest looked up from reference TRBV29-1 and TRBJ1-1): SAVISQKPSRDICQRGTSLTIQCQVDSQVTMMFWYRQQPGQSLTLIATANQGSEATYESGFVIDKFPISRPNLTFSTLTVSNMSPEDSSIYLCSARGQYNTEAFFGQGTRLTVV.

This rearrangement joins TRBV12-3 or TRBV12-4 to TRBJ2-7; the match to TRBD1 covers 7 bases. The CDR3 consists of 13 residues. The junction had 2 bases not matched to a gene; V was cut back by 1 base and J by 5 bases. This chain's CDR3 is CASSLDRGHEQYF. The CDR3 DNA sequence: TGTGCCAGCAGTTTAGACAGGGGTCACGAGCAGTACTTC.

For the CDR3, the DNA is TGCGCCAGCAGCTTGGGATCAGGGGCTAATGAAAAACTGTTTTTT. Its protein product is CASSLGSGANEKLFF. This chain uses TRBV5-1 with TRBJ1-4; the D gene is possibly TRBD1 (6 bases). Trimming pared 0 bases from V and 3 bases from J, leaving 9 bases between. The CDR3 has 15 amino acids. Looked up from germline, CDR1 is SGHRS and CDR2 is YFSETQ. The whole variable domain, filled in from reference TRBV5-1 and TRBJ1-4, reads KAGVTQTPRYLIKTRGQQVTLSCSPISGHRSVSWYQQTPGQGLQFLFEYFSETQRNKGNFPGRFSGRQFSNSRSEMNVSTLELGDSALYLCASSLGSGANEKLFFGSGTQLSVL.

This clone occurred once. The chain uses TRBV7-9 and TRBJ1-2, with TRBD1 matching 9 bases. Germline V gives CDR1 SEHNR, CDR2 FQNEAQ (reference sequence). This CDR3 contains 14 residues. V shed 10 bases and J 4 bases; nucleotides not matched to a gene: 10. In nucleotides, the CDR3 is TGTGCCATCGACCAGGGACAGGGAGTCTATGGCTACACCTTC. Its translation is CAIDQGQGVYGYTF.

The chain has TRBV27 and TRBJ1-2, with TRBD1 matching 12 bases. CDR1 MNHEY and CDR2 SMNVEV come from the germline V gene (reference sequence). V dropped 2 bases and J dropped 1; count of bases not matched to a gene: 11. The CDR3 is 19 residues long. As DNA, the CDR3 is TGTGCCAGCAGTTTAGGGGGTGGGGACAGGGGGCTGGGTAACTATGGCTACACCTTC. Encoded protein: CASSLGGGDRGLGNYGYTF.

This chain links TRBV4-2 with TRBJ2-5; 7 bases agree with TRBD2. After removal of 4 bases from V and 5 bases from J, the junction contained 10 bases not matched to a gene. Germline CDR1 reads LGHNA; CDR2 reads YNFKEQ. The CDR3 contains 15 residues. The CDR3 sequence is CASSRGRGEAETQYF. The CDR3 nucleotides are TGTGCCAGCAGCCGTGGCCGGGGGGAAGCGGAGACCCAGTACTTC.

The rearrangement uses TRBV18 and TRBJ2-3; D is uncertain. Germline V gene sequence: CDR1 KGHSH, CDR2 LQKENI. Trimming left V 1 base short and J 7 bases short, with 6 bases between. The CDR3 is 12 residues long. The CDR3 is CASSPRHNTQYF. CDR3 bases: TGTGCCAGCTCACCACGACACAATACGCAGTATTTT.

The CDR3 region is CASSLAGGQETQYF. CDR3 DNA sequence: TGTGCCAGCAGCTTAGCGGGGGGCCAAGAGACCCAGTACTTC. The rearrangement links TRBV7-2 to TRBJ2-5, with a weak D call TRBD2 (6 bases). Trimming took 0 bases from V and 1 from J, leaving 6 bases between them. Germline V lookup: CDR1 SGHTA, CDR2 FQGNSA. The CDR3 totals 14 residues.

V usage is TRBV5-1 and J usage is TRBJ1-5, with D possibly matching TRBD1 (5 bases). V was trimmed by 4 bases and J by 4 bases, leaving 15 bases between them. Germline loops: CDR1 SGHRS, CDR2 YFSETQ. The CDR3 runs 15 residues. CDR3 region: CASSLDTGGNQPQHF. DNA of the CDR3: TGCGCCAGCAGCCTGGACACTGGGGGGAATCAGCCCCAGCATTTT.

The CDR3 sequence: CASSQNPSSYEQYF. CDR3 coding DNA: TGTGCCAGCAGCCAGAACCCGAGCTCCTACGAGCAGTACTTC. V and J are TRBV3-1 (or the pseudogene TRBV3-2) and TRBJ2-7; D gene uncertain. The CDR3 length is 14 residues. The germline CDR1 and CDR2 sequences are LGHDT and YNNKEL (reference sequence). V was cut by 3 bases and J by 0 bases, with 9 bases left in between.

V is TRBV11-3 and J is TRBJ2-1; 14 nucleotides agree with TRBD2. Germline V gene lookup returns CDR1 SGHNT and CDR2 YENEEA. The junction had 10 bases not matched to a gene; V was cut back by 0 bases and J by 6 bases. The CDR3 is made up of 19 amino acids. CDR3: CASSLEGLAGGSFGNEQFF. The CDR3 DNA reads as TGTGCCAGCAGCTTAGAAGGACTAGCGGGGGGTTCTTTTGGCAATGAGCAGTTCTTC.

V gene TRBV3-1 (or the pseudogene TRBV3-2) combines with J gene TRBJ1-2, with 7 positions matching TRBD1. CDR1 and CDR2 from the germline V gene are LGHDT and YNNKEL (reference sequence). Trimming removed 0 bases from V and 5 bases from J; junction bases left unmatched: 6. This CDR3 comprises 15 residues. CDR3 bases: TGTGCCAGCAGCCAAGAGACAGGGTTGGGATATGGCTACACCTTC. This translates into CASSQETGLGYGYTF.

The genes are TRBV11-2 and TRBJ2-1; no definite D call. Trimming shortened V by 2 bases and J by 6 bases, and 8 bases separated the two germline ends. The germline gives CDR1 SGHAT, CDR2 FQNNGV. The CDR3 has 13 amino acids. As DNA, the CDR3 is TGTGCCAGCAGCTTAAACCGAGGCAATGAGCAGTTCTTC. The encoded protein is CASSLNRGNEQFF.